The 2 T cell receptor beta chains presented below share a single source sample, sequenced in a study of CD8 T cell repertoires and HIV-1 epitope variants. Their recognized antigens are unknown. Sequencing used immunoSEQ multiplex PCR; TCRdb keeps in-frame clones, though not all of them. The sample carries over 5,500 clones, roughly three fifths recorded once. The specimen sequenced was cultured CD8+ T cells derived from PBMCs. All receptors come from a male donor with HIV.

CDR3 bases: TGTGCCAGCAGCTCCGGGACAGGGATCGAGCAGTACTTC. It codes for CASSSGTGIEQYF. The rearrangement links TRBV7-9 to TRBJ2-7; the match to TRBD1 covers 9 bases. The CDR3 is 13 amino acids. V shed 4 bases, J shed 6 bases, and the junction held 4 bases outside the gene matches. The germline gives CDR1 SEHNR, CDR2 FQNEAQ (reference sequence).

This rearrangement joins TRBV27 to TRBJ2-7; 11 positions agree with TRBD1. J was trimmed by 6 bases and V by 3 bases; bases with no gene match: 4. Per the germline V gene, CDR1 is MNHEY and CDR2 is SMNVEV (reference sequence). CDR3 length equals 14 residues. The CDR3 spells CASSFGQGAIEQYF. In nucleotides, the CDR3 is TGTGCCAGCAGTTTCGGACAGGGGGCTATCGAGCAGTACTTC.